This note documents a single T cell receptor (beta chain) sequence. Antigen specificity is unknown. TCRdb recomputed calls from the reads with MiXCR, one row per CDR3 protein. The data show fewer than 200,000 distinct CDR3 sequences, with 14% seen just once and over 20% held by the top ten. The germline V gene encodes CDR1 SQVTM and CDR2 ANQGSEA. The CDR3 extends over 14 amino acids. V dropped 2 bases and J dropped 5; count of bases not matched to a gene: 8. This sample is drawn from a study of T cell repertoires in cytomegalovirus infection. Regarding the study as a whole: HLA-C-restricted CMV clonotypes gave the most frequent clonotype in two of eight donors. The cumulative frequency of public TCR beta families identified carriers of CMV plus the relevant HLA.

Sequenced: PBMCs. The chain combines TRBV29-1 with TRBJ2-7; 8 nucleotides align to TRBD2. This receptor was taken from a human donor in good health (CMV status not recorded). Some clones in this sample may be carry-over from other donors' samples. CDR3 sequence: CSVEWSSGSNEQYF. CDR3 DNA sequence: TGCAGCGTTGAATGGTCCAGCGGGAGCAACGAGCAGTACTTC.